The 14 T cell receptor beta chains presented below share a single source sample, sequenced in a study of identical twins. TCRdb passed the 5' RACE reads through MiXCR, listing each CDR3 protein once. Here the sample spans around 680,000 distinct CDR3 sequences, over 8.5% being singletons. The data also belong to a second study, concerning yellow fever vaccine responses in identical twins.

Specimen: PBMCs. The receptors derive from a young woman in good health.

Many counts were recorded for this clonotype. The chain couples TRBV10-2 to TRBJ1-5; a possible D gene is TRBD1 (5 bases). The ends were cut back, 2 bases at V and 2 bases at J, with 7 bases in the middle. This CDR3 has 14 amino acids. The germline gives CDR1 WSHSY, CDR2 SAAADI. The CDR3 DNA follows: TGCGCCAGCAGTGAGGAGGGGCGCAATCAGCCCCAGCATTTT. It translates to CASSEEGRNQPQHF.

This chain connects TRBV11-2 to TRBJ2-5, with 7 bases that match TRBD2. The CDR3 loop spans 15 amino acids. Trimming at V came to 7 bases and at J to 3 bases, leaving 11 bases not matched to a gene. Germline loops: CDR1 SGHAT, CDR2 FQNNGV. CDR3 DNA: TGTGCCAGCAACTCTGACGGGGCGGGGGAAGAGACCCAGTACTTC. Amino acid sequence: CASNSDGAGEETQYF. Based on the CDR3 plus reference TRBV11-2 and TRBJ2-5, the full variable domain is EAGVAQSPRYKIIEKRQSVAFWCNPISGHATLYWYQQILGQGPKLLIQFQNNGVVDDSQLPKDRFSAERLKGVDSTLKIQPAKLEDSAVYLCASNSDGAGEETQYFGPGTRLLVL.

V is TRBV2 and J is TRBJ2-7; 8 bases agree with TRBD1. CDR1 SNHLY and CDR2 FYNNEI come from the germline V gene. CDR3 length: 14 residues. V lost 6 bases and J lost 3; bases outside the gene matches: 7. CDR3 DNA sequence: TGTGCCAGCAGGGAACTTGGACAGGGCTACGAGCAGTACTTC. This gives the protein CASRELGQGYEQYF.

The chain carries TRBV20-1 and TRBJ2-7; 10 nucleotides match TRBD2. Per the germline V gene, CDR1 is DFQATT and CDR2 is SNEGSKA (reference sequence). CDR3 size: 14 residues. The J segment lost 6 bases and the V segment lost 5 bases, leaving 10 bases of the junction unmatched. In DNA form, the CDR3 reads TGCAGTGCTGACCAAGCGGGAGGGCCTCGCGAGCAGTACTTC. It codes for CSADQAGGPREQYF.

This clonotype was counted only a few times. This rearrangement joins TRBV18 to TRBJ2-3; D is unclear. The V gene's germline CDR1 is KGHSH and CDR2 LQKENI. The CDR3 sequence is 14 residues long. V lost 5 bases and J lost 2, with 11 bases in between. The CDR3 loop reads CASSVEDYTDTQYF. DNA of the CDR3: TGTGCCAGCTCAGTCGAGGATTACACAGATACGCAGTATTTT.

This clonotype was counted only a few times. The chain uses TRBV25-1 and TRBJ2-5; possibly TRBD1 or TRBD2 for D (5 bases each). The CDR3 spans 13 residues. Germline CDR1 is MGHDK and CDR2 is SYGVNS. Deletions cut 7 bases from V and 1 base from J, with 10 bases between. The CDR3 DNA reads TGTGCCAGCAAAAGGGGAGCCCAAGAGACCCAGTACTTC. Amino acids: CASKRGAQETQYF.

The chain links TRBV20-1 to TRBJ2-4, with D perhaps matching TRBD1 or TRBD2 (5 bases each). Germline CDR1 DFQATT, CDR2 SNEGSKA (reference sequence). The length of the CDR3 is 15 residues. Trimming took 3 bases from V and 0 from J, leaving 12 bases between them. CDR3: CSARSRDLAKNIQYF. The CDR3, as DNA: TGCAGTGCTAGGAGCAGGGACCTAGCCAAAAACATTCAGTACTTC.

This clonotype appeared a few times. V and J are TRBV10-3 and TRBJ1-2, with D possibly matching TRBD1 (6 bases). Germline V gene sequence: CDR1 ENHRY, CDR2 SYGVKD. The CDR3 spans 14 residues. V gave up 2 bases and J gave up 7 bases, with 14 bases separating them. CDR3 sequence: CAISEALGAGGYTF. CDR3 DNA: TGTGCCATCAGTGAGGCTTTGGGGGCTGGTGGCTACACCTTC.

This clonotype was found a few times. The rearrangement uses TRBV4-3 and TRBJ2-1; 11 bases are a match to TRBD2. V trimming: 2 bases; J trimming: 3 bases; junction bases outside the gene matches: 3. Germline lookup yields CDR1 LGHNA and CDR2 YSLEER. The CDR3 runs to 16 residues. CDR3 residues: CASSQWGLAVYNEQFF. DNA of the CDR3: TGCGCCAGCAGCCAATGGGGACTAGCGGTCTACAATGAGCAGTTCTTC.

This clonotype was observed a handful of times. The CDR3 DNA is TGTGCCAGCAGTTACCGGGGACAGGGGGGAGAGACCCAGTACTTC. Protein product: CASSYRGQGGETQYF. This chain joins TRBV6-5 and TRBJ2-5, with 11 bases identical to TRBD1. The CDR3 consists of 15 residues. The J segment lost 4 bases and the V segment lost 2 bases, leaving 3 bases of the junction unmatched. Germline CDR1 is MNHEY and CDR2 is SVGAGI.

This clonotype appeared many times. V usage is TRBV12-3 or TRBV12-4 and J usage is TRBJ2-1; D uncertain. Trimming shortened V by 5 bases and J by 1 base, and 3 bases separated the two germline ends. The CDR3 contains 12 residues. DNA for the CDR3: TGTGCCAGCAGTGTATCCTACAATGAGCAGTTCTTC. Encoded protein: CASSVSYNEQFF.

This chain connects TRBV25-1 to TRBJ2-1; 9 nucleotides align to TRBD2. The ends lost 3 bases at V and 7 bases at J; junction bases unmatched: 4. CDR1 is MGHDK and CDR2 is SYGVNS in the germline V gene. The CDR3 consists of 14 residues. CDR3 DNA: TGTGCCAGCAGTGAGGGGACTAGCTGGAATGAGCAGTTCTTC. This translates into CASSEGTSWNEQFF.

This clonotype was counted many times. The V and J genes are TRBV28 and TRBJ2-1, with D perhaps TRBD1 or TRBD2 (6 bases each). The length of the CDR3 is 19 residues. The germline CDR1 and CDR2 sequences are MDHEN and SYDVKM. V lost 4 bases, J lost 7 bases, and 29 bases lay in between. In nucleotides, the CDR3 is TGTGCCAGCAGTTCGATGGGCAGGGGAACTCAGGGGAGGACGAATGAGCAGTTCTTC. Translated, it gives CASSSMGRGTQGRTNEQFF.

This chain links TRBV11-1 with TRBJ2-3; 8 nucleotides match TRBD1. Per the germline V gene, CDR1 is SGHAT and CDR2 is FQDESV (reference sequence). V gave up 2 bases and J gave up 3 bases; unmatched junction bases: 13. This CDR3 comprises 18 residues. The CDR3 DNA reads as TGTGCCAGCAGCTTAACTCTAAAACAGGGGGTTAAGACAGATACGCAGTATTTT. This translates into CASSLTLKQGVKTDTQYF.